This TCR beta chain was recovered during a study of T cell responses to AZD1222 COVID-19 vaccine. Germline values: CDR1 SGHRS, CDR2 YFSETQ. This CDR3 has 13 amino acids. Trimming stripped 0 bases from V and 8 bases from J, with 11 bases between. Produced via immunoSEQ multiplex PCR; TCRdb's table is partial and in-frame only. The sample yields about 97,000 clones, about 88% seen once. The receptor was isolated from an adult in good health. The material sequenced was peripheral blood, taken on day 0 of AZD1222 vaccination. J is TRBJ1-2 and V is TRBV5-1; the D gene is possibly TRBD1 (5 bases). The CDR3 here is CASSLDGGRGYTF. DNA for the CDR3: TGCGCCAGCAGCTTGGATGGGGGTAGGGGCTACACCTTC.